This T cell receptor (beta chain) was found in a study of cytomegalovirus exposure and HLA in healthy donors. General study results and limits: About 87% or about 30% of the time was how often most TCR beta V segments were productive, according to an earlier analysis. Generally TCR sequences proved uncommon, though certain public TCRs appeared in numerous donors.

Per germline, CDR1 SGHVS and CDR2 FQNEAQ. The CDR3 covers 15 residues. V dropped 5 bases and J dropped 2; count of bases not matched to a gene: 5. PCR was performed using 60 Vbeta and 13 Jbeta primers. Authors' methods: An analysis that came later counted 80 million or so unique TCR beta chains, approximately 10 million shared. Measured with immunoSEQ multiplex PCR; TCRdb has only the in-frame clones, and not every one. The V and J calls and clone size were taken over from that table, and D and trimming were inferred from the DNA. The sample shows 90,000 to 120,000 clones, approximately 79% of them seen only once. Comment on this clone: Its specificity is unknown.

Specimen: PBMCs. The clonotype was recovered from a middle-aged woman in good health and CMV-seronegative. J is TRBJ2-7 and V is TRBV7-8; 11 bases are a match to TRBD2. The CDR3, as DNA: TGTGCCAGCAGCCTACGACTAGCGGGGACCTACGAGCAGTACTTC. Translation: CASSLRLAGTYEQYF.